The clone carrying this TCR beta chain was seen a single time. CDR3 length: 14 amino acids. The germline CDR1 and CDR2 sequences are SGHTA and FQGTGA. V gave up 3 bases and J gave up 5 bases, with 13 bases separating them. The protocol was immunoSEQ multiplex PCR, while the TCRdb copy is restricted to in-frame clones and leaves out a portion. The data contain over 850,000 clones, more than 75% of them singletons. The data belong to a study of shared clonotypes between healthy human individuals. This clonotype originated in a man between 18 and 35 years old in good health. Some clones in this sample may be carry-over from other donors' samples. The J gene is TRBJ2-5, the V gene TRBV7-3; D call uncertain. The sample was memory CD4+ T cells from PBMCs. Subset here: CD45RA-negative fraction. The CDR3, as DNA: TGTGCCAGCAGCTTTTCCGTAAAGGACGAGACCCAGTACTTC. Translated, it gives CASSFSVKDETQYF.